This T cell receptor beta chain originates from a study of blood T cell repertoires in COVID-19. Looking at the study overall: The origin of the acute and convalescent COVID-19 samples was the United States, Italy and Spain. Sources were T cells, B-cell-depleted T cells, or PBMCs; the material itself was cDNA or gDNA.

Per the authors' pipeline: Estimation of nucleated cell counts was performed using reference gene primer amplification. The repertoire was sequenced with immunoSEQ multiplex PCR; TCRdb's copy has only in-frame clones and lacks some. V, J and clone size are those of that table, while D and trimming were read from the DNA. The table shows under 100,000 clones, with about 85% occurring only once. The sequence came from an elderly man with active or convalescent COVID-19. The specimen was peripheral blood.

CDR3 DNA sequence: TGTGCCAGCAGTATCACAGGGCTAGGACAGCCCCAGCATTTT. It specifies CASSITGLGQPQHF. J is TRBJ1-5 and V is TRBV27, with D tentatively TRBD1 (6 bases). The CDR3 totals 14 residues. The germline gives CDR1 MNHEY, CDR2 SMNVEV (reference sequence). V lost 5 bases and J lost 7, with 15 bases in between.